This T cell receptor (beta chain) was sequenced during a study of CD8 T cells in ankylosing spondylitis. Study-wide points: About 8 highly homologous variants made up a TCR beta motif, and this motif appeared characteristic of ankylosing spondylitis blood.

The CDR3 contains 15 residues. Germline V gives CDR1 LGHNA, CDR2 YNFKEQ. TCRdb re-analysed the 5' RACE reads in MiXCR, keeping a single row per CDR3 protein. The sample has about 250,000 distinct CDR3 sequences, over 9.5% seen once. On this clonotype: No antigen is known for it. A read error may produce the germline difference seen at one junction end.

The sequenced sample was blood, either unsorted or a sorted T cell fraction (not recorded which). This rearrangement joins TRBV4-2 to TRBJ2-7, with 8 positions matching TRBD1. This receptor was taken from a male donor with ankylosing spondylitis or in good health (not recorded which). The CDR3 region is CVSSQEGQVYEQQYF. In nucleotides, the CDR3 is TGTGTCAGCAGCCAGGAGGGACAGGTTTATGAGCAGCAGTACTTC.